These 28 T cell receptor beta chains share one sample of origin, sequenced in a study of tumor-infiltrating lymphocytes in oesophageal squamous cell carcinoma. In TCRdb, the PCR reads were re-called with MiXCR into one record per CDR3 protein. The repertoire holds some 16,000 distinct CDR3 sequences, with around 41% as singletons. Source material: normal esophageal tissue next to the tumor. The receptor source for this set is a female donor with esophageal squamous cell carcinoma.

This clonotype was seen just once. The chain combines TRBV7-4 with TRBJ2-2; the D gene is possibly TRBD1 (8 bases). Germline V lookup: CDR1 SGHVT, CDR2 SQSDAQ. The CDR3 extends over 17 amino acids. V gave up 5 bases and J gave up 4 bases, with 20 bases separating them. CDR3 region: CASSVDRGGTFTGELFF. For the CDR3, the DNA is TGTGCCAGCAGCGTAGACAGGGGAGGGACCTTCACCGGGGAGCTGTTTTTT.

Remarks on this clonotype: Sequence at one end of the junction differs from germline and may be a read error. The V call is TRBV7-9, the J call TRBJ2-1; D is possibly TRBD1 (5 bases). The germline gives CDR1 SEHNR, CDR2 FQNEAQ (reference sequence). CDR3 length equals 12 residues. The CDR3 DNA reads as TGTGCAGGGGAAGGGGATAATTCACCCCTCCACTTC. Amino acid sequence: CAGEGDNSPLHF. The variable domain in full, with the rest retrieved from reference TRBV7-9 and TRBJ2-1, is DTGVSQNPRHKITKRGQNVTFRCDPISEHNRLYWYRQTLGQGPEFLTYFQNEAQLEKSRLLSDRFSAERPKGSFSTLEIQRTEQGDSAMYLCAGEGDNSPLHFGPGTRLTVL.

In this sample, this clonotype turned up once. The rearrangement links TRBV28 to TRBJ2-5; D remains ambiguous. Gene TRBJ1-5 matches the end of the DNA better, so the J call may be wrong. Germline CDR1 MDHEN, CDR2 SYDVKM. The CDR3 spans 13 residues. The CDR3 is CASSLERARPQHF. CDR3 bases: TGTGCCAGCAGTTTGGAACGCGCACGGCCCCAGCATTTT.

This clonotype has only one observation. The conserved phenylalanine or tryptophan normally closing the CDR3 is absent here, so this likely arose from a read error. No DNA is shown, since the ends of the CDR3 on it are uncertain; the CDR3 is the one TCRdb lists. The V call is TRBV7-9, the J call TRBJ2-3. The CDR3 spans 16 amino acids, including both terminal residues. Per germline, CDR1 SEHNR and CDR2 FQNEAQ (reference sequence). CDR3 region: CASSFAEVNYGYTFGS.

The chain carries TRBV7-6 and TRBJ2-4, with unresolved D. The J call may be in error: the DNA end matches TRBJ2-7 better. This CDR3 comprises 15 residues. Germline CDR1 reads SGHVS; CDR2 reads FNYEAQ. CDR3 amino acids: CASSLVSSNSYEQYF. As DNA, the CDR3 is TGTGCCAGCAGCTTAGTCTCCAGTAACTCCTACGAGCAGTACTTC.

This chain uses TRBV6-8 with TRBJ2-6, with unresolved D. The DNA end is a closer match to TRBJ2-1, so the J assignment may be wrong. In germline, CDR1 is MNHGY, CDR2 SAAAGT. The CDR3 extends over 10 amino acids. CDR3 region: CACRADEQFF. DNA of the CDR3: TGTGCCTGCCGAGCCGACGAGCAGTTCTTC.

The chain carries TRBV7-9 and TRBJ2-4; TRBD1 might be the D (5 bases). The J call may be incorrect, as the DNA end agrees better with TRBJ2-1. The CDR3 length is 14 residues. Germline CDR1 reads SEHNR; CDR2 reads FQNEAQ (reference sequence). The CDR3 DNA reads as TGTGCCAGCAGCATAGACAGTTCCTACAATGAGCAGTTCTTC. Translated: CASSIDSSYNEQFF.

The chain links TRBV7-6 to TRBJ2-7, with 9 bases that match TRBD1. The germline gives CDR1 SGHVS, CDR2 FNYEAQ. V lost 1 base and J lost 7; bases outside the gene matches: 14. The CDR3 is made up of 17 amino acids. The CDR3 reads CASSLVSGQGPYNEQYF. The CDR3 DNA reads as TGTGCCAGCAGCTTAGTTTCGGGACAGGGACCCTACAATGAGCAGTACTTC.

This clonotype was counted once. This sequence joins TRBV6-1 and TRBJ2-2; D ambiguous. V gave up 3 bases and J gave up 6 bases, with 11 bases separating them. The CDR3 runs 14 residues. Germline V CDR1 and CDR2: MNHNS, SASEGT. The CDR3 here is CASSEPYKAGELFF. For the CDR3, the DNA is TGTGCCAGCAGTGAGCCCTACAAGGCCGGGGAGCTGTTTTTT.

A remark on this clonotype: The missing conserved phenylalanine or tryptophan at the end of this CDR3 makes a read error likely. The limits of the CDR3 on the DNA are not certain, so only TCRdb's listed CDR3 is given. The CDR3 is CASSPSAGGAAHYEQYFGQ. The V and J genes are TRBV7-2 and TRBJ1-1; the table calls TRBD1, which could not be checked here. CDR1 and CDR2 (germline): SGHTA, FQGNSA. Including both end residues, the CDR3 is 19 amino acids long.

By share, this clonotype counts as large. The chain is built from TRBV7-6 and TRBJ2-3; D call uncertain. Germline-derived CDR1 and CDR2 are SGHVS and FNYEAQ. This CDR3 spans 13 amino acids. V lost 7 bases to trimming and J lost 1 base, with 9 bases between them. CDR3 region: CASNLAGTDTQYF. CDR3 sequence (DNA): TGTGCCAGCAACCTGGCGGGCACAGATACGCAGTATTTT.

The table lists this clonotype with a few counts. Written as DNA, the CDR3 is TGTGCCAGCAGCCCACAAGCGGGAGCCACAGATACGCAGTATTTT. Its protein is CASSPQAGATDTQYF. The rearrangement uses TRBV7-2 and TRBJ2-3; 8 bases are shared with TRBD2. Germline V lookup: CDR1 SGHTA, CDR2 FQGNSA. Germline trimming cut 5 bases from V and 2 bases from J; bases unmatched to any gene: 6. The CDR3 sequence is 15 residues long.

This clonotype has ten or more counts. The J gene is TRBJ2-1, the V gene TRBV5-8, with 8 bases that match TRBD1. CDR1 and CDR2 (germline): SGHTS, YDEGEE. The CDR3 loop spans 15 amino acids. Losses at the gene ends were 0 bases for V and 7 bases for J; bases not matched to a gene: 6. CDR3 protein: CASSLAGGDWNEQFF. CDR3 DNA sequence: TGTGCCAGCAGCTTGGCAGGGGGCGATTGGAATGAGCAGTTCTTC.

Written as DNA, the CDR3 is TGTGCCAGCAGCTTAGGGAGGGGAGATGGCTACACCTTC. Translated, it gives CASSLGRGDGYTF. V and J are TRBV7-9 and TRBJ1-2, with a possible D match to TRBD1 (5 bases). This CDR3 has 13 amino acids. The ends were cut back, 1 base at V and 6 bases at J, with 9 bases in the middle. CDR1 and CDR2 (germline): SEHNR, FQNEAQ (reference sequence).

This clonotype was observed at least ten times. The chain has TRBV28 and TRBJ2-7; D unresolved. The V gene's germline CDR1 is MDHEN and CDR2 SYDVKM. The CDR3 covers 12 residues. Trimming cost V 3 bases and J 2 bases, with 5 bases left between them. The CDR3 is CASSFPTYEQYF. The CDR3 DNA sequence: TGTGCCAGCAGTTTCCCGACCTACGAGCAGTACTTC.

The chain has TRBV28 and TRBJ2-3, with D perhaps TRBD1 (5 bases). Looked up from germline, CDR1 is MDHEN and CDR2 is SYDVKM. This CDR3 is built from 13 residues. V was pared by 7 bases and J by 0 bases, with 8 bases between. CDR3 DNA: TGTGCCAGCATCGACAGTAGCACAGATACGCAGTATTTT. It specifies CASIDSSTDTQYF.

This clonotype was counted a few times. V and J are TRBV20-1 and TRBJ2-4, with 8 bases matching TRBD2. The closer fit of TRBJ2-1 to the DNA end suggests the J call may be wrong. The germline V gene encodes CDR1 DFQATT and CDR2 SNEGSKA (reference sequence). The CDR3 loop spans 15 amino acids. CDR3 in amino acids: CSARDPGGVGDEQFF. CDR3 DNA sequence: TGCAGTGCTAGAGATCCCGGGGGGGTTGGCGATGAGCAGTTCTTC.

Comments on this clonotype: Sequence at one end of the junction differs from germline and may be a read error. The chain uses TRBV5-4 and TRBJ2-4; 8 bases align to TRBD1. Germline V lookup: CDR1 SGHNT, CDR2 YYREEE (reference sequence). The CDR3 is 16 residues long. The CDR3 DNA follows: TGTGCCAGCAGCCGAGACAGGGGCGCCTATAATTCACCCCTCCACTTC. Residues: CASSRDRGAYNSPLHF. The full variable domain, its missing parts supplied by reference TRBV5-4 and TRBJ2-4, is ETGVTQSPTHLIKTRGQQVTLRCSSQSGHNTVSWYQQALGQGPQFIFQYYREEENGRGNFPPRFSGLQFPNYSSELNVNALELDDSALYLCASSRDRGAYNSPLHFGAGTRLSVL.

The chain combines TRBV12-3 or TRBV12-4 with TRBJ2-5; D is possibly TRBD1 (5 bases). The DNA end is a closer match to TRBJ2-7, so the J assignment may be wrong. The CDR3 runs 12 residues. CDR3 bases: TGTGCCAGCAGTTTTCAGGGCCACGAGCAGTACTTC. Its translation: CASSFQGHEQYF.

The chain employs TRBV7-2 and TRBJ2-1; the match to TRBD2 covers 14 bases. Germline-derived CDR1 and CDR2 are SGHTA and FQGNSA. The CDR3 spans 16 residues. The ends lost 5 bases at V and 4 bases at J; junction bases unmatched: 4. CDR3 region: CASSTRTSGRYNEQFF. DNA of the CDR3: TGTGCCAGCAGCACTCGGACTAGCGGGAGGTACAATGAGCAGTTCTTC.

This clonotype was counted only a few times. The chain has TRBV5-1 and TRBJ2-1; TRBD1 might be the D (6 bases). The closer fit of TRBJ2-7 to the DNA end suggests the J call may be wrong. The CDR3 contains 16 residues. Germline CDR1 SGHRS, CDR2 YFSETQ. The CDR3 is CASSLKIGEQGNEQYF. The CDR3, as DNA: TGCGCCAGCAGCTTGAAGATTGGGGAACAGGGTAATGAGCAGTACTTC.

The chain employs TRBV6-1 and TRBJ2-5; TRBD1 might be the D (6 bases). Between the trimmed V and J ends, which lost 5 bases and 4 bases, there was a span of 14 bases. Germline V CDR1 and CDR2: MNHNS, SASEGT. The length of the CDR3 is 14 residues. This CDR3 reads CASSFTGRRETQYF. The CDR3 coding sequence is TGTGCCAGCAGTTTTACAGGGCGGAGAGAGACCCAGTACTTC.

In this sample, this clonotype is medium-sized. The rearrangement links TRBV7-8 to TRBJ1-2, with TRBD1 matching over 8 bases. The CDR3 runs 15 residues. Looked up from germline, CDR1 is SGHVS and CDR2 is FQNEAQ. The J segment lost 3 bases and the V segment lost 4 bases, leaving 7 bases of the junction unmatched. The CDR3 reads CASSYSQGADYGYTF. The CDR3 coding sequence is TGTGCCAGCAGCTACTCTCAGGGGGCAGACTATGGCTACACCTTC.

This clonotype has just a few counts. The chain joins TRBV12-3 or TRBV12-4 to TRBJ2-6; D remains ambiguous. Trimming stripped 0 bases from V and 1 base from J, with 4 bases between. The CDR3 consists of 15 residues. DNA of the CDR3: TGTGCCAGCAGTTTAGCGGGGTCTGGGGCCAACGTCCTGACTTTC. This translates into CASSLAGSGANVLTF.

To note about this clonotype: Lacking the conserved final phenylalanine or tryptophan, this CDR3 likely reflects a read error. The DNA is omitted, as the CDR3 cannot be located on it reliably, and the CDR3 follows TCRdb's listing. The CDR3 region is CASSRGPGTYEQYFGN. This chain connects TRBV12-3 or TRBV12-4 to TRBJ2-5; TRBD1 is taken as the D call from the table, unchecked against the DNA. Ends included, the CDR3 has 16 residues.

Many counts were recorded for this clonotype. V is TRBV15 and J is TRBJ2-5, with 11 nucleotides matching TRBD2. V shed 6 bases and J 0 bases; nucleotides not matched to a gene: 9. CDR3 length equals 17 residues. Germline CDR1 reads LNHNV; CDR2 reads YYDKDF (reference sequence). DNA for the CDR3: TGTGCCACCAGAGAGGGGGCTAGCGGGAGGTACCAAGAGACCCAGTACTTC. Its protein is CATREGASGRYQETQYF. Using reference TRBV15 and TRBJ2-5 for the parts outside the CDR3, the full variable domain is DAMVIQNPRYQVTQFGKPVTLSCSQTLNHNVMYWYQQKSSQAPKLLFHYYDKDFNNEADTPDNFQSRRPNTSFCFLDIRSPGLGDTAMYLCATREGASGRYQETQYFGPGTRLLVL.

The CDR3 nucleotides read TGTGCCTGGAGTGTCAGACAGGGTAACATTCAGTACTTC. Its protein product is CAWSVRQGNIQYF. The V gene is TRBV30, the J gene TRBJ2-4; TRBD1 matches 7 bases. V trimming: 0 bases; J trimming: 7 bases; junction bases outside the gene matches: 3. In germline, CDR1 is GTSNPN, CDR2 SVGIG (reference sequence). The CDR3 runs to 13 residues.

The rearrangement joins TRBV7-6 to TRBJ2-5; D is tentatively TRBD1 or TRBD2 (5 bases each). The DNA matches TRBJ2-1 better at its end, which makes the J call doubtful. The germline gives CDR1 SGHVS, CDR2 FNYEAQ. This CDR3 region has 14 residues. Written as DNA, the CDR3 is TGTGCCAGCAGCTTAGGGGGGAACTACAATGAGCAGTTCTTC. It translates to CASSLGGNYNEQFF.